This T cell receptor (beta chain) was sequenced during a study of shared clonotypes between healthy human individuals. General observations from the study: Sorted-subset sequencing, rarefaction showed, was incomplete despite large depth.

Of note for this clone: The antigen is not known.

As defined, naive CD8 cells were CD45RO-negative and positively selected for CCR7, with terminally differentiated effector memory CD45RA+ cells excluded. Using immunoSEQ multiplex PCR, the repertoire was profiled, and TCRdb retains in-frame clones only, with some absent. The sample holds some 2,100,000 clones; just over 90% are singletons and the top ten take 1.5% to 2%. Germline V gene lookup returns CDR1 MNHEY and CDR2 SMNVEV (reference sequence). V was trimmed by 9 bases and J by 6 bases, leaving 18 bases between them. The CDR3 extends over 14 amino acids. This TCR came from a young man in good health. Some clones in this sample may be carry-over from other donors' samples. Sequencing used naive CD8+ T cells from PBMCs. This chain uses TRBV27 with TRBJ1-3, with D maybe TRBD1 (6 bases). In DNA, the CDR3 is TGTGCCAGTCGGGCCCCGGGGGCCGAAAACACCATATATTTT. Protein sequence: CASRAPGAENTIYF.